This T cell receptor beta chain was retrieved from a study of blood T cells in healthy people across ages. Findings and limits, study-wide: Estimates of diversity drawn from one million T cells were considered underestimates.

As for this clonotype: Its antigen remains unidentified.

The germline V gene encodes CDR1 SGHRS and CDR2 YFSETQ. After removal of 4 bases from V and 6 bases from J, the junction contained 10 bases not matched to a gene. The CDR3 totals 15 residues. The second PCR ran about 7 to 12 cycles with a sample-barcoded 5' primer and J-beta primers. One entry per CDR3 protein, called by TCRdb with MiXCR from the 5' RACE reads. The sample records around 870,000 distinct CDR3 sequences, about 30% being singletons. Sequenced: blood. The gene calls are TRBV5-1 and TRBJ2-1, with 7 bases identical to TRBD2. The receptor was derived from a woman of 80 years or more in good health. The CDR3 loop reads CASSPGTTAGNEQFF. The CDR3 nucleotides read TGCGCCAGCAGCCCCGGGACTACCGCTGGCAATGAGCAGTTCTTC.